Listed below are T cell receptor beta chains from one sample, sequenced in a study of T cells in localized non-small cell lung cancer. Here immunoSEQ multiplex PCR was the method, and the copy in TCRdb shows in-frame clones only, minus some. The sample holds tens of thousands of clones; around 88% are singletons and the top ten take about 9%. This material consisted of peripheral blood mononuclear cells, taken before any cancer treatment. These receptors all stem from a woman aged 35-75 years with stage III lung adenocarcinoma. CDR3s include the opening cysteine and the closing phenylalanine or tryptophan. D genes are given only for firm matches. Clone size is stated in some rows and not others, as once, few, many or a class when expanded.

V gene: TRBV11-2
D gene: .
clone size: .
J gene: TRBJ1-1
CDR3 protein: CASRGIRRHTEAFF
CDR3 DNA: TGTGCCAGCCGAGGCATCAGGAGGCACACTGAAGCTTTCTTT

V gene: TRBV7-9
D gene: .
clone size: .
J gene: TRBJ2-1
CDR3 protein: CASSLGGRGSGEDEQFF
CDR3 DNA: TGTGCCAGCAGCCTCGGGGGCCGCGGATCCGGGGAGGATGAGCAGTTCTTC

V gene: TRBV5-1
D gene: .
clone size: few
J gene: TRBJ1-2
CDR3 protein: CASSLGQSYGYTF
CDR3 DNA: TGCGCCAGCAGCTTGGGGCAGTCCTATGGCTACACCTTC

V gene: TRBV7-9
D gene: .
clone size: once
J gene: TRBJ2-1
CDR3 protein: CASSTLVVSAYNEQFF
CDR3 DNA: TGTGCCAGCAGCACCCTGGTCGTGTCGGCCTACAATGAGCAGTTCTTC

V gene: TRBV15
D gene: .
clone size: .
J gene: TRBJ1-3
CDR3 protein: CATSRDRSSGNTIYF
CDR3 DNA: TGTGCCACCAGCAGAGATCGGAGCTCTGGAAACACCATATATTTT

V gene: TRBV7-2
D gene: .
clone size: .
J gene: TRBJ2-3
CDR3 protein: CASRLNSPDTQYF
CDR3 DNA: TGTGCCAGCAGATTAAACAGCCCAGATACGCAGTATTTT

V gene: TRBV6-6
D gene: .
clone size: .
J gene: TRBJ2-6
CDR3 protein: CASSYSSSGANVLTF
CDR3 DNA: TGTGCCAGCAGTTACTCGAGTTCTGGGGCCAACGTCCTGACTTTC

V gene: TRBV5-1
D gene: .
clone size: few
J gene: TRBJ2-4
CDR3 protein: CASSPTLAKNIQYF
CDR3 DNA: TGCGCCAGCAGCCCAACTTTAGCCAAAAACATTCAGTACTTC

V gene: TRBV6-5
D gene: TRBD2
clone size: .
J gene: TRBJ2-5
CDR3 protein: CASSSMTSGAKETQYF
CDR3 DNA: TGTGCCAGCAGTTCCATGACTAGCGGGGCGAAAGAGACCCAGTACTTC

V gene: TRBV6-4
D gene: .
clone size: once
J gene: TRBJ1-1
CDR3 protein: CASNSRSRTEAFF
CDR3 DNA: TGTGCCAGCAATTCCAGGTCGCGCACTGAAGCTTTCTTT

V gene: TRBV4-1
D gene: .
clone size: .
J gene: TRBJ2-5
CDR3 protein: CASSQLRGAAQETQYF
CDR3 DNA: TGCGCCAGCAGCCAACTGCGGGGCGCTGCGCAAGAGACCCAGTACTTC

V gene: TRBV10-1
D gene: .
clone size: .
J gene: TRBJ2-5
CDR3 protein: CASSESRYGETQYF
CDR3 DNA: TGCGCCAGCAGTGAGAGTCGTTACGGGGAGACCCAGTACTTC

V gene: TRBV5-1
D gene: .
clone size: .
J gene: TRBJ2-7
CDR3 protein: CASAPGPSSYEQYF
CDR3 DNA: TGCGCCAGCGCCCCCGGGCCGAGCTCCTACGAGCAGTACTTC